The 30 T cell receptor beta chains presented below share a single source sample, sequenced in a study of cytomegalovirus exposure and HLA in healthy donors (dated by TCRdb to 2016 to 2017). Libraries were built with the immunoSEQ multiplex PCR assay. In TCRdb, the immuneACCESS table is reduced to in-frame sequences with V and J assigned. These tables do not hold every clone; where another copy was compared, an unresolved V gene accounts for under half, and the others remain unexplained. Here the sample has roughly 300,000 clones; more than 80% occur a single time. Around 0.84% of the sample comes from the top ten. Specimen: PBMCs. These receptor sequences come from a woman aged 18-29 years in good health and CMV-seronegative.

The CDR3 reads CAISEVQNEQFF. The DNA for the CDR3 is TGTGCCATCAGTGAGGTTCAGAATGAGCAGTTCTTC. V is TRBV10-3 and J is TRBJ2-1; D is ambiguous. This CDR3 region has 12 residues. CDR1 is ENHRY and CDR2 is SYGVKD in the germline V gene. V gave up 2 bases and J gave up 7 bases, with 6 bases separating them.

The chain is built from TRBV2 and TRBJ2-2; 14 positions agree with TRBD2. This CDR3 is built from 16 residues. V lost 6 bases to trimming and J lost 6 bases; unmatched junction nucleotides: 6. CDR1 SNHLY and CDR2 FYNNEI come from the germline V gene. The CDR3 DNA reads as TGTGCCAGCAGCGGGACTAGCGGGAGTCCCGCCGGGGAGCTGTTTTTT. Amino acids: CASSGTSGSPAGELFF.

The chain carries TRBV6-5 and TRBJ1-1; 8 positions match TRBD1. Germline lookup yields CDR1 MNHEY and CDR2 SVGAGI. The ends lost 0 bases at V and 0 bases at J; junction bases unmatched: 0. This CDR3 is 15 amino acids long. For the CDR3, the DNA is TGTGCCAGCAGTTACTCGACAGGGGTGAACACTGAAGCTTTCTTT. Translation: CASSYSTGVNTEAFF.

The chain uses TRBV25-1 and TRBJ2-7; TRBD1 might be the D (5 bases). CDR1 is MGHDK, CDR2 SYGVNS, per germline. V lost 5 bases and J lost 2, with 19 bases in between. The CDR3 spans 16 residues. The CDR3 DNA sequence: TGTGCCAGCAGTCCCAAGGGGCGAGATCTTCCCTACGAGCAGTACTTC. Translated: CASSPKGRDLPYEQYF.

This chain connects TRBV5-1 to TRBJ2-7, with D perhaps TRBD1 (6 bases). The CDR3 spans 14 residues. V lost 1 base to trimming and J lost 3 bases, with 11 bases between them. The germline gives CDR1 SGHRS, CDR2 YFSETQ. The CDR3 nucleotides are TGCGCCAGCAGCTTGTATCAGGGGAGCTACGAGCAGTACTTC. This sequence encodes CASSLYQGSYEQYF.

The CDR3: CASSQERGGRDYNEQFF. CDR3 nucleotide sequence: TGCGCCAGCAGCCAAGAGCGGGGCGGGAGGGACTACAATGAGCAGTTCTTC. The chain joins TRBV4-3 to TRBJ2-1, with 9 bases matching TRBD2. Germline-derived CDR1 and CDR2 are LGHNA and YSLEER. V dropped 0 bases and J dropped 3; count of bases not matched to a gene: 6. The length of the CDR3 is 17 residues.

The chain employs TRBV18 and TRBJ2-3, with D unresolved. The CDR3 covers 13 residues. Germline CDR1 KGHSH, CDR2 LQKENI. Trimming cost V 5 bases and J 0 bases, with 6 bases left between them. CDR3 sequence: CASSSSSTDTQYF. The CDR3 coding sequence is TGTGCCAGCTCATCGTCTAGCACAGATACGCAGTATTTT.

The chain recombines TRBV19 with TRBJ2-7; tentatively, D is TRBD1 (5 bases). Germline CDR1 and CDR2: LNHDA and SQIVND (reference sequence). This CDR3 spans 13 amino acids. V was trimmed by 3 bases and J by 6 bases, leaving 12 bases between them. The DNA of the CDR3 is TGTGCCAGTAGTATTGGGGCAGGTAGCGAGCAGTACTTC. Protein: CASSIGAGSEQYF.

This clone appeared a single time. V gene TRBV10-3 combines with J gene TRBJ2-7; TRBD2 matches at 10 bases. J gave up 1 base and V 7 bases, and 16 bases lay outside the gene matches. The CDR3 extends over 18 amino acids. CDR1 and CDR2 (germline): ENHRY, SYGVKD. The CDR3 sequence: CAIMGRSLAGEGSYEQYF. The CDR3 bases are TGTGCCATCATGGGAAGATCGCTAGCGGGAGAAGGGTCCTACGAGCAGTACTTC.

The chain couples TRBV27 to TRBJ1-4, with TRBD1 identical over 11 bases. There are 14 residues in the CDR3. CDR1 and CDR2 (germline): MNHEY, SMNVEV (reference sequence). J lost 7 bases, V lost 4 bases, and 2 bases had no gene match. The CDR3 loop reads CASSSGQGGEKLFF. CDR3 coding DNA: TGTGCCAGCAGTTCGGGACAGGGGGGTGAAAAACTGTTTTTT. Full variable domain (rest looked up from reference TRBV27 and TRBJ1-4): EAQVTQNPRYLITVTGKKLTVTCSQNMNHEYMSWYRQDPGLGLRQIYYSMNVEVTDKGDVPEGYKVSRKEKRNFPLILESPSPNQTSLYFCASSSGQGGEKLFFGSGTQLSVL.

The rearrangement uses TRBV29-1 and TRBJ1-3, with TRBD1 identical over 10 bases. The CDR3 extends over 14 amino acids. Unmatched junction bases numbered 6, after V lost 6 bases and J lost 4 bases. CDR1 and CDR2 (germline): SQVTM, ANQGSEA. The CDR3 is CSVAGTGDGNTIYF. CDR3 nucleotide sequence: TGCAGCGTGGCCGGGACAGGGGACGGAAACACCATATATTTT.

This CDR3 reads CASTRGGRTEAFF. The CDR3, as DNA: TGCGCCAGCACCCGAGGCGGGCGGACTGAAGCTTTCTTT. V gene TRBV5-1 combines with J gene TRBJ1-1; no definite D call. The germline V gene has CDR1 SGHRS and CDR2 YFSETQ. The CDR3 loop spans 13 amino acids. The germline V and J ends were trimmed by 6 bases and 5 bases, with 14 bases remaining between them.

The chain couples TRBV19 to TRBJ1-2, with 9 bases lining up with TRBD1. There are 16 residues in the CDR3. Germline loops: CDR1 LNHDA, CDR2 SQIVND (reference sequence). After removal of 3 bases from V and 6 bases from J, the junction contained 11 bases not matched to a gene. CDR3 loop: CASSIIPTGGENGYTF. For the CDR3, the DNA is TGTGCCAGTAGTATTATTCCAACAGGGGGCGAAAATGGCTACACCTTC.

This clone has just one count. The chain links TRBV28 to TRBJ2-7; 7 nucleotides line up with TRBD2. This CDR3 has 20 amino acids. The V segment lost 4 bases and the J segment 2 bases; nucleotides outside the gene matches: 23. Germline lookup yields CDR1 MDHEN and CDR2 SYDVKM. The CDR3 protein is CASSSHDPQHSGSIPYEQYF. CDR3 nucleotides: TGTGCCAGCAGTTCCCATGACCCTCAGCATAGCGGGTCTATACCCTACGAGCAGTACTTC.

The J gene is TRBJ2-1, the V gene TRBV7-9, with D perhaps TRBD2 (6 bases). V was trimmed by 2 bases and J by 6 bases, leaving 11 bases between them. This CDR3 has 14 residues. Per germline, CDR1 SEHNR and CDR2 FQNEAQ (reference sequence). The CDR3 here is CASSLSWTTNEQFF. In nucleotides, the CDR3 is TGTGCCAGCAGCTTATCTTGGACTACCAATGAGCAGTTCTTC.

This chain joins TRBV5-1 and TRBJ2-2; TRBD1 agrees at 7 bases. V was pared by 4 bases and J by 0 bases, with 6 bases of the junction left unmatched. CDR3 length: 16 residues. In germline, CDR1 is SGHRS, CDR2 YFSETQ. This chain's CDR3 is CASSPPGTANTGELFF. CDR3 bases: TGCGCCAGCAGCCCGCCCGGGACAGCGAACACCGGGGAGCTGTTTTTT. The entire variable domain, with the rest obtained from reference TRBV5-1 and TRBJ2-2, is as follows: KAGVTQTPRYLIKTRGQQVTLSCSPISGHRSVSWYQQTPGQGLQFLFEYFSETQRNKGNFPGRFSGRQFSNSRSEMNVSTLELGDSALYLCASSPPGTANTGELFFGEGSRLTVL.

The chain employs TRBV11-2 and TRBJ1-4; D is uncertain. Germline CDR1 SGHAT, CDR2 FQNNGV. V dropped 2 bases and J dropped 8 bases, with 12 bases sitting between them. The CDR3 length is 14 residues. The CDR3 sequence: CASSLLRVEEKLFF. As DNA, the CDR3 is TGTGCCAGCAGCTTACTGCGGGTAGAGGAAAAACTGTTTTTT. Full variable domain (remainder filled in from reference TRBV11-2 and TRBJ1-4): EAGVAQSPRYKIIEKRQSVAFWCNPISGHATLYWYQQILGQGPKLLIQFQNNGVVDDSQLPKDRFSAERLKGVDSTLKIQPAKLEDSAVYLCASSLLRVEEKLFFGSGTQLSVL.

The chain couples TRBV4-3 to TRBJ2-7; 9 nucleotides align to TRBD2. The CDR3 covers 16 residues. Germline CDR1 and CDR2: LGHNA and YSLEER. J lost 4 bases, V lost 0 bases, and 7 bases had no gene match. CDR3 in DNA: TGCGCCAGCAGCCAAGAGGCGGGAGGGCTTCCGTACGAGCAGTACTTC. Its translation: CASSQEAGGLPYEQYF.

V usage is TRBV10-3 and J usage is TRBJ1-1; the D gene is possibly TRBD1 (6 bases). Germline V gene sequence: CDR1 ENHRY, CDR2 SYGVKD. Trimming took 2 bases from V and 1 from J, leaving 14 bases between them. This CDR3 is built from 16 residues. The CDR3 loop is CAISEAQGLGNTEAFF. The CDR3 DNA reads TGTGCCATCAGTGAGGCGCAGGGGCTGGGGAACACTGAAGCTTTCTTT.

Turning to this clone: It is unclear where the CDR3 begins or ends on the DNA, so no DNA is shown, and the CDR3 is as TCRdb lists it. This chain joins TRBV7-9 and TRBJ1-4; the D call in the table, TRBD1, was not verified against the DNA. The CDR3 length is 15 residues, termini included. The germline V gene has CDR1 SEHNR and CDR2 FQNEAQ (reference sequence). The CDR3 spells CASSFGNGSGEKLFF.

This clone has just one count. The genes are TRBV5-1 and TRBJ2-5; TRBD2 aligns across 7 bases. V was clipped by 2 bases and J by 2 bases; unmatched bases: 12. Looked up from germline, CDR1 is SGHRS and CDR2 is YFSETQ. The CDR3 has 17 amino acids. The CDR3 DNA sequence: TGCGCCAGCAGCTTCTCCGCGGGAGAGCGGGGTCAAGAGACCCAGTACTTC. Protein product: CASSFSAGERGQETQYF.

The chain employs TRBV4-2 and TRBJ2-7, with 12 positions matching TRBD2. CDR1 and CDR2 (germline): LGHNA, YNFKEQ. Trimming cost V 2 bases and J 7 bases; bases outside gene matches: 6. CDR3 length: 15 residues. CDR3 bases: TGTGCCAGCAGCCAACTAGCGGGAGGGCCGGGGGAGCAGTACTTC. Its protein product is CASSQLAGGPGEQYF.

The chain joins TRBV25-1 to TRBJ2-3, with 8 bases aligning to TRBD2. This CDR3 comprises 16 residues. The V gene's germline CDR1 is MGHDK and CDR2 SYGVNS. V was pared by 7 bases and J by 5 bases, with 14 bases of the junction left unmatched. This chain's CDR3 is CASIDPSGGPQDTQYF. The CDR3 nucleotides read TGTGCCAGCATTGATCCCTCGGGAGGGCCTCAAGATACGCAGTATTTT. The whole variable domain, remainder taken from reference TRBV25-1 and TRBJ2-3, is EADIYQTPRYLVIGTGKKITLECSQTMGHDKMYWYQQDPGMELHLIHYSYGVNSTEKGDLSSESTVSRIRTEHFPLTLESARPSHTSQYLCASIDPSGGPQDTQYFGPGTRLTVL.

The rearrangement links TRBV9 to TRBJ2-5, with D perhaps matching TRBD2 (5 bases). Germline CDR1 reads SGDLS; CDR2 reads YYNGEE. CDR3 length: 14 residues. Trimming stripped 4 bases from V and 0 bases from J, with 10 bases between. The CDR3 DNA follows: TGTGCCAGCAGCCCCGCAGCGGACCAAGAGACCCAGTACTTC. Translation: CASSPAADQETQYF. Filled out from reference TRBV9 and TRBJ2-5, the complete variable domain reads DSGVTQTPKHLITATGQRVTLRCSPRSGDLSVYWYQQSLDQGLQFLIQYYNGEERAKGNILERFSAQQFPDLHSELNLSSLELGDSALYFCASSPAADQETQYFGPGTRLLVL.

The chain recombines TRBV19 with TRBJ2-7; possibly TRBD2 for D (6 bases). CDR3 length equals 15 residues. The ends were cut back, 1 base at V and 0 bases at J, with 10 bases in the middle. Germline V gene sequence: CDR1 LNHDA, CDR2 SQIVND (reference sequence). CDR3 amino acids: CASSIVAGNSYEQYF. The DNA for the CDR3 is TGTGCCAGTAGTATAGTTGCGGGGAACTCCTACGAGCAGTACTTC.

The V call is TRBV7-9, the J call TRBJ1-1; 9 positions agree with TRBD1. CDR3 length equals 14 residues. J lost 0 bases, V lost 10 bases, and 6 bases had no gene match. CDR1 and CDR2 from the germline V gene are SEHNR and FQNEAQ (reference sequence). In nucleotides, the CDR3 is TGTGCCACGGGACAGGGAGTTCTGAACACTGAAGCTTTCTTT. Amino acid sequence: CATGQGVLNTEAFF.

The V and J genes are TRBV6-5 and TRBJ2-1; the match to TRBD2 covers 11 bases. Per germline, CDR1 MNHEY and CDR2 SVGAGI. The CDR3 is made up of 14 amino acids. V shed 4 bases and J 7 bases; nucleotides not matched to a gene: 3. This CDR3 reads CASSSPSGRNEQFF. CDR3 DNA sequence: TGTGCCAGCAGTTCCCCTAGCGGGAGGAATGAGCAGTTCTTC.

The rearrangement joins TRBV5-7 to TRBJ2-5, with D possibly TRBD2 on 5 matching bases. TRBV5-7 is annotated as an ORF whose role is uncertain. Trimming shortened V by 2 bases and J by 5 bases, and 10 bases separated the two germline ends. The CDR3 totals 13 residues. CDR3 DNA: TGTGCCAGCAGCTTTCGGGGTTGGGAGACCCAGTACTTC. Protein product: CASSFRGWETQYF.

V usage is TRBV29-1 and J usage is TRBJ2-1; 7 nucleotides line up with TRBD2. The CDR3 loop spans 15 amino acids. Germline trimming cut 8 bases from V and 2 bases from J; bases unmatched to any gene: 12. Germline loops: CDR1 SQVTM, CDR2 ANQGSEA. CDR3 bases: TGCAGCTATGTTCCTCTAGCGGACCCCTACAATGAGCAGTTCTTC. This encodes CSYVPLADPYNEQFF.

The chain has TRBV6-5 and TRBJ1-5; TRBD1 aligns across 9 bases. With V trimmed by 5 bases and J by 5 bases, 7 bases remained unmatched. Germline CDR1 reads MNHEY; CDR2 reads SVGAGI. This CDR3 has 15 residues. Here the CDR3 reads CASSAGTGWDQPQHF. CDR3 nucleotide sequence: TGTGCCAGCAGTGCCGGGACAGGGTGGGATCAGCCCCAGCATTTT.